These 21 T cell receptor beta chains originate from one sample sequenced in a study of tumor and adjacent non-tumor tissue in lung cancer. A modified ARM-PCR protocol with three rounds of nested PCR amplified TCRbeta. TCRdb recomputed calls from the multiplex PCR reads with MiXCR, one row per CDR3 protein. The table includes about 200,000 distinct CDR3 sequences, less than 80% detected once. No cell sorting was done before RNA was extracted from the tissue. The sequenced material came from lung tumor tissue. The source is a man aged 60-69 years with non-small cell lung cancer.

The chain has TRBV6-6 and TRBJ1-1, with D unresolved. This CDR3 region has 15 residues. Deletions cut 0 bases from V and 1 base from J, with 9 bases between. The V gene's germline CDR1 is MNHNY and CDR2 SVGAGI (reference sequence). In DNA, the CDR3 is TGTGCCAGCAGTTACTCGATTAGCTCGAACACTGAAGCTTTCTTT. The encoded protein is CASSYSISSNTEAFF.

With respect to this clonotype: A much bigger clone sits one base away, suggesting this may be a read error. The CDR3 DNA reads TGTGACAGCAGTTACCTAGCGGGACTTTCTTCCGAGCAGTACTTC. Protein sequence: CDSSYLAGLSSEQYF. The gene calls are TRBV6-5 and TRBJ2-7; 9 bases match TRBD2. The germline V gene has CDR1 MNHEY and CDR2 SVGAGI. The CDR3 has 15 residues.

A note on this clonotype: The CDR3 ends on some other residue instead of the conserved phenylalanine or tryptophan, so this is likely a read error. The J gene is TRBJ2-2, the V gene TRBV11-1, with 9 nucleotides matching TRBD2. CDR1 and CDR2 from the germline V gene are SGHAT and FQDESV (reference sequence). The CDR3 length is 15 residues. The chain's CDR3 is CASSSSGINTGELFI. The DNA of the CDR3 is TGTGCCAGCAGCTCTAGCGGGATAAACACTGGGGAGCTGTTTATT.

The chain is built from TRBV11-2 and TRBJ2-6; 7 bases line up with TRBD2. The germline CDR1 and CDR2 sequences are SGHAT and FQNNGV. The CDR3 covers 18 residues. With V trimmed by 6 bases and J by 2 bases, 13 bases remained unmatched. CDR3 residues: CASSPTSEGVTGANVLTF. The CDR3 region has the DNA TGTGCCAGCAGTCCAACTAGCGAAGGAGTCACTGGGGCCAACGTCCTGACTTTC.

Notes on this clonotype: The germline gene is not matched at one end of the junction; a read error may be the cause. The V and J genes are TRBV5-1 and TRBJ2-5; D might be TRBD1 (6 bases). This CDR3 contains 15 residues. Germline V gene data show CDR1 as SGHRS and CDR2 as YFSETQ. The CDR3 region is CASSYGQNHQENQYF. For the CDR3, the DNA is TGCGCGAGCAGCTACGGACAGAATCATCAAGAGAACCAGTACTTC.

This clonotype was recorded only once. Germline is not matched at one junction end, which may reflect a read error. This chain links TRBV4-2 with TRBJ2-7; TRBD2 matches 14 bases. Germline loops: CDR1 LGHNA, CDR2 YNFKEQ. The CDR3 has 18 residues. CDR3 protein: CVSNPSVTSGRATYEHYF. CDR3 nucleotides: TGTGTCAGCAACCCTTCCGTGACTAGCGGGAGGGCCACCTACGAGCACTACTTC.

Concerning this clonotype: Germline is not matched at one junction end, which may reflect a read error. The chain is built from TRBV7-8 and TRBJ2-2; 14 positions agree with TRBD2. The CDR3 spans 18 residues. Germline V lookup: CDR1 SGHVS, CDR2 FQNEAQ. CDR3 sequence: CACSPRGLAGATAGELFF. The CDR3 coding sequence is TGTGCCTGCAGCCCCAGGGGACTAGCGGGGGCCACCGCCGGGGAGCTGTTTTTT.

The V and J genes are TRBV29-1 and TRBJ1-2, with a possible D match to TRBD1 (5 bases). Germline lookup yields CDR1 SQVTM and CDR2 ANQGSEA. V was cut by 0 bases and J by 6 bases, with 26 bases left in between. The CDR3 is 18 residues long. The CDR3 DNA is TGCAGCGTTGAAGATAGCAAGCAGGGCCTCAGGGTTTCGGATGGCTACACCTTC. Encoded protein: CSVEDSKQGLRVSDGYTF.

Concerning this clonotype: A much larger clonotype is one base distant, so this may be a read error. V gene TRBV4-1 combines with J gene TRBJ1-2, with D unclear. In germline, CDR1 is MGHRA, CDR2 YSYEKL. Between the trimmed V and J ends, which lost 0 bases and 5 bases, there was a span of 13 bases. This CDR3 spans 15 amino acids. The CDR3 DNA sequence: TGCGCCAGCAGCCAAGACGCTCAGGCGGATTATGGCTACACCTTC. It translates to CASSQDAQADYGYTF.

Points on this clonotype: At one of its ends the junction is not consistent with the germline gene, which may arise from a read error. The chain recombines TRBV6-6 with TRBJ2-3; 12 bases line up with TRBD2. Germline values: CDR1 MNHNY, CDR2 SVGAGI (reference sequence). The CDR3 length is 16 residues. The CDR3 nucleotides are TGTGCCAGCAGTTATGCACTAGCGGGGGGTACAGATACACAGTATTTT. Its protein is CASSYALAGGTDTQYF.

As regards this clonotype: It may be a read error: a sequence one base away is much more abundant. V gene TRBV29-1 combines with J gene TRBJ1-4, with D maybe TRBD1 (6 bases). Germline V gene lookup returns CDR1 SQVTM and CDR2 ANQGSEA. This CDR3 spans 15 amino acids. V was shortened by 4 bases and J by 2 bases, with 14 bases between the two germline ends. The CDR3, as DNA: TGCAGCGTTGGACGCTGTGGGGGCACTAATGAAAAACTGTTTTTT. Protein sequence: CSVGRCGGTNEKLFF. Filled out from reference TRBV29-1 and TRBJ1-4, the complete variable domain reads SAVISQKPSRDICQRGTSLTIQCQVDSQVTMMFWYRQQPGQSLTLIATANQGSEATYESGFVIDKFPISRPNLTFSTLTVSNMSPEDSSIYLCSVGRCGGTNEKLFFGSGTQLSVL.

This clonotype was seen a handful of times. The chain recombines TRBV24-1 with TRBJ2-1; D is possibly TRBD2 (6 bases). This CDR3 has 13 amino acids. Trimming removed 7 bases at V and 9 bases at J, with 15 bases between. The V gene's germline CDR1 is KGHDR and CDR2 SFDVKD. The chain's CDR3 is CATSRLETGEQFF. As DNA, the CDR3 is TGTGCCACCAGCCGACTAGAAACCGGTGAGCAGTTCTTC.

Of note for this clonotype: The conserved closing phenylalanine or tryptophan is absent in this CDR3, likely reflecting a read error. No DNA is shown, since the ends of the CDR3 on it are uncertain; the CDR3 is the one TCRdb lists. The rearrangement joins TRBV6-1 to TRBJ2-7; TRBD2, the table's D call, lacks a check against the DNA. Germline V gives CDR1 MNHNS, CDR2 SASEGT. The CDR3 has 14 residues if both end residues are counted. CDR3 sequence: CASSAPGLSYEQLL.

Comment on this clonotype: A clone one base away is much larger, so this may be a read error. The chain has TRBV5-6 and TRBJ1-2; TRBD1 might be the D (6 bases). The CDR3 runs to 14 residues. Germline lookup yields CDR1 SGHDT and CDR2 YYEEEE. The chain's CDR3 is CARSLTGLAGGYTF. In DNA form, the CDR3 reads TGTGCCAGGAGCTTAACAGGGTTGGCGGGTGGCTACACCTTC.

Details on this clonotype: A much larger clonotype is one base distant, so this may be a read error. The chain is built from TRBV6-2 or TRBV6-3 and TRBJ2-1; 7 bases are a match to TRBD2. The germline gives CDR1 MNHEY, CDR2 SVGEGT. The CDR3 extends over 14 amino acids. The trim removed 7 bases at V and 2 bases at J, leaving 5 bases unmatched. CDR3 loop: CASKGGRAYNEQFF. CDR3 bases: TGTGCCAGCAAGGGTGGGAGGGCCTACAATGAGCAGTTCTTC.

Only one count was recorded for this clonotype. The junction departs from the called germline gene at one end, perhaps through a read error. J is TRBJ1-5 and V is TRBV30; 9 bases are shared with TRBD1. Germline V gene lookup returns CDR1 GTSNPN and CDR2 SVGIG (reference sequence). This CDR3 spans 14 amino acids. In DNA, the CDR3 is TGTGCCCGGAGTCCTGGGACAGGGATTAAACCCCAGCATTTT. Translating gives CARSPGTGIKPQHF.

Remarks on this clonotype: A much larger clone sits a single nucleotide away, making a read error possible. In DNA form, the CDR3 reads TGCAGCGTTGATGGTGGCCAGGGGCACGGCGAGCAGTACTTC. Its protein is CSVDGGQGHGEQYF. The chain is built from TRBV29-1 and TRBJ2-7; TRBD1 is a possible D gene (6 bases). This CDR3 is built from 14 residues. CDR1 is SQVTM and CDR2 is ANQGSEA in the germline V gene. V dropped 3 bases and J dropped 6 bases, with 18 bases sitting between them.

Comment on this clonotype: Germline is not matched at one junction end, which may reflect a read error. This sequence joins TRBV4-1 and TRBJ2-4; D remains ambiguous. Germline assignment: CDR1 MGHRA and CDR2 YSYEKL. The CDR3 extends over 19 amino acids. CDR3 in DNA: TGCGCCAGCAGCCAAGAATCCGGACCTCTAGAGGTAGCCAAAAACATTCAATACTTC. Translating gives CASSQESGPLEVAKNIQYF.

This clonotype has only a few counts. CDR3 in DNA: TGTGCCAGCAGCCCCGGGACGCGCTATGGCTACACCTTC. This translates into CASSPGTRYGYTF. The chain has TRBV6-1 and TRBJ1-2; perhaps TRBD1 as D (5 bases). The CDR3 sequence is 13 residues long. Germline CDR1 reads MNHNS; CDR2 reads SASEGT. V lost 6 bases, J lost 4 bases, and 12 bases lay in between.

This clonotype has only one observation. The chain joins TRBV11-3 to TRBJ2-7; TRBD2 might be the D (5 bases). This CDR3 is built from 16 residues. Per germline, CDR1 SGHNT and CDR2 YENEEA. Trimming took off 1 base at V and 1 base at J, with 14 bases between the two ends. CDR3 DNA: TGTGCCAGCAGCTTAGGTACTAGGAGACTATCCTACGAGCAGTACTTC. Its protein is CASSLGTRRLSYEQYF.

A note on this clonotype: Its ends do not fully match the called genes, so a read error is possible. This chain joins TRBV6-2 or TRBV6-3 and TRBJ2-2; 7 bases fit TRBD2. Germline loops: CDR1 MNHEY, CDR2 SVGEGT. This CDR3 is built from 14 residues. For the CDR3, the DNA is TGCACCAGCAGTTCGGGGGGTCCCACCGGGGAGCTGTTTTTT. It is translated as CTSSSGGPTGELFF.